This T cell receptor (beta chain) was found in a study of tumor-infiltrating lymphocytes in localized non-small cell lung cancer. Whole-study findings and limits: Different pieces of the same tissue went to different assays, confounding technical variation with intratumor heterogeneity. Tumor T-cell fraction from TCR sequencing was not associated with recurrence-free survival (p = 0.61). Higher tumor T cell infiltration than in uninvolved lung was supported by TCRbeta sequencing.

As concerns this clone: Its antigen is currently unknown.

V lost 5 bases to trimming and J lost 0 bases, with 13 bases between them. CDR1 is SEHNR and CDR2 is FQNEAQ in the germline V gene (reference sequence). The CDR3 runs 15 residues. Profiling relied on immunoSEQ multiplex PCR, and the TCRdb table lists in-frame clones only, not all of them. The sample consists of 15,000 to 20,000 clones, around 72% of them appearing once. Sequenced sample: lung tumor tissue. J is TRBJ1-1 and V is TRBV7-9; D uncertain. The receptor was isolated from a human donor with non-small cell lung cancer. The CDR3 region is CASSQNVRMNTEAFF. The CDR3 DNA follows: TGTGCCAGCAGCCAGAATGTCAGGATGAACACTGAAGCTTTCTTT.